The 23 T cell receptor beta chains in this list originate from one sample, sequenced in a study of blood T cell repertoires in COVID-19. Clones were sequenced by immunoSEQ multiplex PCR, and TCRdb holds only the in-frame ones, with some missing. The data contain over 250,000 clones, approximately 91% of them seen just once; the ten biggest clones take up 2% to 2.5%. The specimen was peripheral blood. The receptors were sampled from a man in his forties or fifties with acute or convalescent COVID-19.

This sequence joins TRBV24-1 and TRBJ2-1; 7 bases are shared with TRBD1. V lost 2 bases and J lost 3; bases outside the gene matches: 6. Germline V gene sequence: CDR1 KGHDR, CDR2 SFDVKD. The CDR3 is 16 residues long. The CDR3 sequence is CATSDSTGTDYNEQFF. In DNA, the CDR3 is TGTGCCACCAGTGATTCGACCGGGACAGACTACAATGAGCAGTTCTTC.

The chain is built from TRBV4-1 and TRBJ2-2; D might be TRBD2 (6 bases). Germline CDR1 is MGHRA and CDR2 is YSYEKL. V was cut by 1 base and J by 7 bases, with 19 bases left in between. The CDR3 covers 17 residues. This CDR3 is CASSQGGLALSRGELFF. For the CDR3, the DNA is TGCGCCAGCAGCCAAGGAGGCCTAGCGCTTTCCCGCGGGGAGCTGTTTTTT.

The J gene is TRBJ1-2, the V gene TRBV7-2; D is ambiguous. CDR1 SGHTA and CDR2 FQGNSA come from the germline V gene. The V and J ends lost 1 base and 4 bases respectively, with 10 bases between them. This CDR3 spans 14 amino acids. The CDR3 is CASSLVRRPYGYTF. As DNA, the CDR3 is TGTGCCAGCAGCTTAGTCCGGAGGCCCTATGGCTACACCTTC.

The chain combines TRBV14 with TRBJ1-1, with unresolved D. This CDR3 is 11 amino acids long. The V gene lost 6 bases and the J gene lost 7 bases, with 9 bases spanning the gap. Germline lookup yields CDR1 SGHDN and CDR2 FVKESK. This CDR3 reads CASSRASEAFF. DNA for the CDR3: TGTGCCAGCAGTAGAGCGAGTGAAGCTTTCTTT. Full variable domain (outside the CDR3, taken from reference TRBV14 and TRBJ1-1): EAGVTQFPSHSVIEKGQTVTLRCDPISGHDNLYWYRRVMGKEIKFLLHFVKESKQDESGMPNNRFLAERTGGTYSTLKVQPAELEDSGVYFCASSRASEAFFGQGTRLTVV.

The V gene is TRBV19, the J gene TRBJ1-3; a possible D gene is TRBD1 (5 bases). Trimming removed 4 bases at V and 0 bases at J, with 7 bases between. Germline V gene lookup returns CDR1 LNHDA and CDR2 SQIVND (reference sequence). The CDR3 loop spans 14 amino acids. The CDR3 region has the DNA TGTGCCAGTAGTACGACAGTCTCTGGAAACACCATATATTTT. It encodes CASSTTVSGNTIYF. Looking up the rest from reference TRBV19 and TRBJ1-3 gives the full variable domain: DGGITQSPKYLFRKEGQNVTLSCEQNLNHDAMYWYRQDPGQGLRLIYYSQIVNDFQKGDIAEGYSVSREKKESFPLTVTSAQKNPTAFYLCASSTTVSGNTIYFGEGSWLTVV.

V usage is TRBV23-1 and J usage is TRBJ2-7, with 7 bases fitting TRBD2. TRBV23-1 is marked as an open reading frame, function uncertain. This CDR3 is built from 15 residues. The V and J ends lost 2 bases and 0 bases, in that order; junction bases with no gene match: 4. The CDR3 here is CASSQGRGGSYEQYF. Here the CDR3 DNA reads TGCGCCAGCAGTCAAGGGAGGGGAGGCTCCTACGAGCAGTACTTC.

The V call is TRBV20-1, the J call TRBJ1-2; D gene unclear. Trimming took 3 bases from V and 2 from J, leaving 10 bases between them. CDR1 and CDR2 (germline): DFQATT, SNEGSKA (reference sequence). The CDR3 has 13 residues. The CDR3 sequence: CSASRSTNYGYTF. The CDR3 region has the DNA TGCAGTGCTAGTCGGTCTACGAACTATGGCTACACCTTC.

V gene TRBV6-5 combines with J gene TRBJ2-1; 9 bases are a match to TRBD2. The J segment lost 4 bases and the V segment lost 6 bases, leaving 4 bases of the junction unmatched. The CDR3 contains 14 residues. From germline, CDR1 is MNHEY and CDR2 SVGAGI. The DNA of the CDR3 is TGTGCCAGCAGACCGGGACTAGCTTACAATGAGCAGTTCTTC. Translating gives CASRPGLAYNEQFF.

The rearrangement links TRBV7-9 to TRBJ2-7, with 7 bases fitting TRBD1. J lost 3 bases, V lost 4 bases, and 12 bases had no gene match. Germline V CDR1 and CDR2: SEHNR, FQNEAQ (reference sequence). The CDR3 has 16 amino acids. CDR3 nucleotides: TGTGCCAGCAGCTCGCCTCGACAGGGCGAGTACTACGAGCAGTACTTC. This encodes CASSSPRQGEYYEQYF.

This clone has just one count. The rearrangement joins TRBV2 to TRBJ1-2, with 8 bases that match TRBD1. Germline CDR1 is SNHLY and CDR2 is FYNNEI. J gave up 7 bases and V 2 bases, and 6 bases lay outside the gene matches. This CDR3 contains 14 residues. The CDR3 region is CASSERTGYVGYTF. CDR3 sequence (DNA): TGTGCCAGCAGTGAACGGACAGGGTATGTTGGCTACACCTTC.

This chain links TRBV9 with TRBJ2-7, with a possible D match to TRBD1 (6 bases). The germline CDR1 and CDR2 sequences are SGDLS and YYNGEE. The CDR3 is 14 residues long. Trimming took 0 bases from V and 7 from J, leaving 14 bases between them. CDR3: CASSVGTGLWEQYF. As DNA, the CDR3 is TGTGCCAGCAGCGTAGGTACAGGGTTGTGGGAGCAGTACTTC.

The V gene is TRBV2, the J gene TRBJ2-1; 9 bases map to TRBD1. Germline V lookup: CDR1 SNHLY, CDR2 FYNNEI. This CDR3 spans 15 amino acids. With V trimmed by 2 bases and J by 4 bases, 3 bases remained unmatched. CDR3: CASSERGTGYNEQFF. CDR3 DNA: TGTGCCAGCAGTGAAAGGGGGACAGGGTACAATGAGCAGTTCTTC. The variable domain in full, completed from reference TRBV2 and TRBJ2-1, reads EPEVTQTPSHQVTQMGQEVILRCVPISNHLYFYWYRQILGQKVEFLVSFYNNEISEKSEIFDDQFSVERPDGSNFTLKIRSTKLEDSAMYFCASSERGTGYNEQFFGPGTRLTVL.

The chain couples TRBV4-1 to TRBJ2-1; D is possibly TRBD2 (6 bases). Deletions cut 1 base from V and 3 bases from J, with 10 bases between. The CDR3 loop spans 15 amino acids. In germline, CDR1 is MGHRA, CDR2 YSYEKL. The CDR3 loop is CASSQGRGDYNEQFF. In DNA form, the CDR3 reads TGCGCCAGCAGCCAAGGGCGGGGAGACTACAATGAGCAGTTCTTC.

The genes are TRBV3-1 (or the pseudogene TRBV3-2) and TRBJ2-5; 15 positions match TRBD2. The CDR3 consists of 17 residues. V lost 2 bases, J lost 4 bases, and 5 bases stayed unmatched. Germline V gives CDR1 LGHDT, CDR2 YNNKEL (reference sequence). CDR3 residues: CASSQRGLAGGRETQYF. Written as DNA, the CDR3 is TGTGCCAGCAGCCAAAGGGGACTAGCGGGGGGTCGAGAGACCCAGTACTTC.

V gene TRBV27 combines with J gene TRBJ2-3; 14 bases line up with TRBD2. Per germline, CDR1 MNHEY and CDR2 SMNVEV (reference sequence). Trimming removed 6 bases from V and 3 bases from J; junction bases left unmatched: 8. The length of the CDR3 is 17 residues. The CDR3 nucleotides read TGTGCCAGCAGCTATGTCGGACTAGCGGGGGGTACAGATACGCAGTATTTT. Encoded protein: CASSYVGLAGGTDTQYF.

The chain employs TRBV29-1 and TRBJ1-3; no reliable D call. Trimming removed 7 bases at V and 0 bases at J, with 10 bases between. CDR3 length: 13 residues. The germline V gene encodes CDR1 SQVTM and CDR2 ANQGSEA. The CDR3 sequence is CSAVQASGNTIYF. In nucleotides, the CDR3 is TGCAGCGCGGTGCAGGCCTCTGGAAACACCATATATTTT. The full variable domain, rest sourced from reference TRBV29-1 and TRBJ1-3, is SAVISQKPSRDICQRGTSLTIQCQVDSQVTMMFWYRQQPGQSLTLIATANQGSEATYESGFVIDKFPISRPNLTFSTLTVSNMSPEDSSIYLCSAVQASGNTIYFGEGSWLTVV.

V and J are TRBV10-1 and TRBJ2-5; D is perhaps TRBD1 (6 bases). The CDR3 is 13 residues long. Germline CDR1 and CDR2: WNHNN and SYGVQD (reference sequence). Trimming took 4 bases from V and 5 from J, leaving 11 bases between them. The CDR3 coding sequence is TGCGCCAGCAGTGTTCAGGGGTGGGAGACCCAGTACTTC. Its translation is CASSVQGWETQYF.

This chain uses TRBV19 with TRBJ2-7, with TRBD1 matching 8 bases. The junction had 5 bases not matched to a gene; V was cut back by 6 bases and J by 4 bases. The V gene's germline CDR1 is LNHDA and CDR2 SQIVND (reference sequence). This CDR3 is 13 amino acids long. The CDR3 DNA is TGTGCCAGTAGCCGACAGGGGAAGTACGAGCAGTACTTC. It translates to CASSRQGKYEQYF.

This clone appeared once. This chain joins TRBV11-3 and TRBJ1-2, with TRBD1 matching over 8 bases. Trimming at V came to 6 bases and at J to 2 bases, leaving 11 bases not matched to a gene. Germline assignment: CDR1 SGHNT and CDR2 YENEEA. This CDR3 has 16 amino acids. The CDR3 loop is CASSPEQGAKNYGYTF. DNA for the CDR3: TGTGCCAGCAGTCCTGAGCAGGGGGCAAAAAACTATGGCTACACCTTC.

In DNA, the CDR3 is TGTGCCAGCAACAGGGGGCTGGGGGAGCAGTACTTC. Encoded protein: CASNRGLGEQYF. V and J are TRBV12-3 or TRBV12-4 and TRBJ2-7, with TRBD1 matching 9 bases. CDR3 length: 12 residues. V shed 7 bases, J shed 7 bases, and the junction held 5 bases outside the gene matches.

V usage is TRBV6-5 and J usage is TRBJ2-1, with D tentatively TRBD1 (6 bases). CDR1 is MNHEY and CDR2 is SVGAGI in the germline V gene. This CDR3 comprises 13 residues. The V end was cut by 8 bases, the J end by 5 bases, with 13 bases between. The CDR3 region is CASRDTINNEQFF. In nucleotides, the CDR3 is TGTGCCAGCCGGGACACCATTAACAATGAGCAGTTCTTC.

This rearrangement joins TRBV3-1 (or the pseudogene TRBV3-2) to TRBJ1-6, with D unclear. The CDR3 sequence is 13 residues long. Germline CDR1 LGHDT, CDR2 YNNKEL (reference sequence). With 1 base removed from V and 10 bases from J, the gap between germline ends came to 8 bases. The CDR3 loop is CASSQGRTSPLHF. CDR3 nucleotides: TGTGCCAGCAGCCAAGGGAGGACCTCACCCCTCCACTTT.

The genes are TRBV5-1 and TRBJ2-5, with a tentative D call TRBD1 (6 bases). The CDR3 spans 14 residues. The ends were cut back, 6 bases at V and 3 bases at J, with 15 bases in the middle. Germline V lookup: CDR1 SGHRS, CDR2 YFSETQ. The CDR3 sequence is CASTITAGEETQYF. CDR3 coding DNA: TGCGCCAGCACCATCACCGCAGGGGAAGAGACCCAGTACTTC.